These 32 T cell receptor beta chains were sequenced from one sample in a study of siplizumab effects on memory and regulatory T cells. Data came from immunoSEQ multiplex PCR; TCRdb stores just in-frame clones and leaves some out. The sample contains 75,000 to 100,000 clones, over 90% of which appear only once. Sequencing input: non-Treg CD4+ T cells sorted from blood. These receptors originate from a human donor in good health.

This clone was counted once. V is TRBV27 and J is TRBJ1-1; 7 bases agree with TRBD1. Looked up from germline, CDR1 is MNHEY and CDR2 is SMNVEV (reference sequence). The CDR3 length is 15 residues. Trimming at V came to 5 bases and at J to 0 bases, leaving 6 bases not matched to a gene. CDR3 sequence reads: CASSTRTGLNTEAFF. The CDR3 region has the DNA TGTGCCAGCAGTACGAGGACAGGCTTGAACACTGAAGCTTTCTTT.

J is TRBJ2-7 and V is TRBV28, with D tentatively TRBD1 (7 bases). The CDR3 has 15 residues. Germline values: CDR1 MDHEN, CDR2 SYDVKM. V lost 8 bases and J lost 6, with 23 bases in between. The DNA of the CDR3 is TGTGCCAGCCTTATGAGAGACAGGGAGGTTAGCGAGCAGTACTTC. Its translation: CASLMRDREVSEQYF.

V usage is TRBV9 and J usage is TRBJ1-2; D remains ambiguous. The CDR3 has 14 residues. The V and J ends lost 0 bases and 7 bases respectively, with 13 bases between them. Germline CDR1 and CDR2: SGDLS and YYNGEE. The CDR3 protein is CASSVGARESGYTF. The CDR3 DNA reads as TGTGCCAGCAGCGTAGGTGCCCGGGAATCTGGCTACACCTTC.

CDR3 sequence (DNA): TGTGCCAGCACCCTAAGCCCCAGGGCCTCTGAAGCTTTCTTT. This codes for CASTLSPRASEAFF. The V and J genes are TRBV28 and TRBJ1-1, with D perhaps TRBD1 (5 bases). Trimming pared 7 bases from V and 6 bases from J, leaving 18 bases between. The CDR3 loop spans 14 amino acids. Germline CDR1 MDHEN, CDR2 SYDVKM.

This chain connects TRBV5-8 to TRBJ1-1, with D perhaps TRBD1 (5 bases). The CDR3 spans 15 residues. Per germline, CDR1 SGHTS and CDR2 YDEGEE. V was cut by 5 bases and J by 5 bases, with 19 bases left in between. The CDR3 protein is CASSRITGGRTEAFF. In DNA, the CDR3 is TGTGCCAGCAGTCGAATCACTGGGGGGAGAACTGAAGCTTTCTTT.

The chain carries TRBV5-4 and TRBJ1-1; D might be TRBD1 (6 bases). The CDR3 is 14 amino acids. The V end was cut by 4 bases, the J end by 2 bases, with 12 bases between. Per the germline V gene, CDR1 is SGHNT and CDR2 is YYREEE (reference sequence). The CDR3 protein is CASSLGHRNTEAFF. CDR3 DNA sequence: TGTGCCAGCAGCCTGGGACACCGTAACACTGAAGCTTTCTTT.

The chain links TRBV5-1 to TRBJ2-3; perhaps TRBD2 as D (5 bases). The V gene's germline CDR1 is SGHRS and CDR2 YFSETQ. This CDR3 contains 14 residues. The V end lost 0 bases, the J end lost 3 bases, and 8 bases lay between the germline ends. In DNA form, the CDR3 reads TGCGCCAGCAGCTTGGACACGGGGACAGATACGCAGTATTTT. Its protein product is CASSLDTGTDTQYF.

The chain carries TRBV5-4 and TRBJ2-2; the match to TRBD2 covers 13 bases. Germline values: CDR1 SGHNT, CDR2 YYREEE (reference sequence). V trimming: 2 bases; J trimming: 7 bases; junction bases outside the gene matches: 2. This CDR3 spans 15 amino acids. The CDR3 reads CASSFGTSGIGELFF. CDR3 bases: TGTGCCAGCAGCTTTGGGACTAGCGGGATCGGGGAGCTGTTTTTT.

The gene calls are TRBV7-2 and TRBJ2-7; either TRBD1 or TRBD2 may supply D (5 bases each). The germline V and J ends were trimmed by 1 base and 1 base, with 8 bases remaining between them. CDR1 is SGHTA and CDR2 is FQGNSA in the germline V gene. This CDR3 contains 14 residues. The CDR3 sequence is CASSLGGISYEQYF. The CDR3 DNA reads as TGTGCCAGCAGCTTAGGGGGGATATCCTACGAGCAGTACTTC.

This rearrangement joins TRBV7-3 to TRBJ2-7; D is undetermined. Trimming stripped 3 bases from V and 2 bases from J, with 23 bases between. The CDR3 has 18 residues. Germline values: CDR1 SGHTA, CDR2 FQGTGA. The DNA of the CDR3 is TGTGCCAGCAGCTTCTGTCCAACCTGGAACGAATCGACCTACGAGCAGTACTTC. Translated: CASSFCPTWNESTYEQYF.

The rearrangement uses TRBV6-6 and TRBJ2-1; TRBD2 might be the D (6 bases). The germline V gene encodes CDR1 MNHNY and CDR2 SVGAGI (reference sequence). Trimming stripped 6 bases from V and 10 bases from J, with 16 bases between. The CDR3 runs to 13 residues. The CDR3 protein is CASRDSGVQEQFF. The DNA of the CDR3 is TGTGCCAGCAGAGATAGCGGAGTGCAGGAGCAGTTCTTC.

The chain recombines TRBV19 with TRBJ1-2; no clear D gene. The CDR3 totals 12 residues. The germline V and J ends were trimmed by 3 bases and 7 bases, with 9 bases remaining between them. Per the germline V gene, CDR1 is LNHDA and CDR2 is SQIVND (reference sequence). The CDR3 sequence is CASSMVRGGYTF. The CDR3 DNA is TGTGCCAGTAGTATGGTTCGGGGTGGCTACACCTTC.

The genes are TRBV7-8 and TRBJ1-1, with 10 bases that match TRBD1. Germline lookup yields CDR1 SGHVS and CDR2 FQNEAQ. Trimming took 1 base from V and 5 from J; bases not matched to a gene: 4. The CDR3 has 15 residues. The CDR3 sequence: CASSLVGTGATEAFF. The CDR3 DNA reads TGTGCCAGCAGCTTAGTAGGGACAGGGGCAACTGAAGCTTTCTTT.

The V gene is TRBV28, the J gene TRBJ2-1; D not certain. Germline V gene sequence: CDR1 MDHEN, CDR2 SYDVKM. This CDR3 contains 12 residues. Trimming shortened V by 8 bases and J by 4 bases, and 9 bases separated the two germline ends. The CDR3 sequence is CASRAEYNEQFF. DNA for the CDR3: TGTGCCAGCCGGGCGGAATACAATGAGCAGTTCTTC. The full variable domain, with the rest looked up from reference TRBV28 and TRBJ2-1, is DVKVTQSSRYLVKRTGEKVFLECVQDMDHENMFWYRQDPGLGLRLIYFSYDVKMKEKGDIPEGYSVSREKKERFSLILESASTNQTSMYLCASRAEYNEQFFGPGTRLTVL.

V usage is TRBV14 and J usage is TRBJ2-2, with 7 nucleotides matching TRBD1. CDR3 length: 17 residues. CDR1 is SGHDN and CDR2 is FVKESK in the germline V gene. V was clipped by 5 bases and J by 5 bases; unmatched bases: 14. The DNA of the CDR3 is TGTGCCAGCAGCTCCAGAGCCGGGACAGCTATTACCGGGGAGCTGTTTTTT. Its protein product is CASSSRAGTAITGELFF. The full variable domain, completed using reference TRBV14 and TRBJ2-2, is EAGVTQFPSHSVIEKGQTVTLRCDPISGHDNLYWYRRVMGKEIKFLLHFVKESKQDESGMPNNRFLAERTGGTYSTLKVQPAELEDSGVYFCASSSRAGTAITGELFFGEGSRLTVL.

CDR3 loop: CASSLSTDTQYF. CDR3 sequence (DNA): TGTGCCAGCAGCTTAAGCACAGATACGCAGTATTTT. The chain recombines TRBV7-2 with TRBJ2-3; unclear D gene. Per germline, CDR1 SGHTA and CDR2 FQGNSA. The CDR3 extends over 12 amino acids. Deletions cut 2 bases from V and 0 bases from J, with 0 bases between.

The chain employs TRBV2 and TRBJ1-2; no definite D call. V shed 2 bases and J shed 5 bases, with 18 bases lying between them. The germline V gene encodes CDR1 SNHLY and CDR2 FYNNEI. This CDR3 has 16 residues. In DNA, the CDR3 is TGTGCCAGCAGTGAAAGAGTGGGGTTATCTGTTTATGGCTACACCTTC. Amino acids: CASSERVGLSVYGYTF.

This chain links TRBV21-1 with TRBJ2-5; the listed D gene, TRBD2, was not tested against the DNA. TRBV21-1 is noted as a pseudogene. The CDR3 runs to 18 residues. The CDR3, as DNA: TGTGCCAGCAGCAAAAATTCAGCGGGAGCCCCGGGGGTAGAGACCCAGTACTTC. It yields the protein CASSKNSAGAPGVETQYF.

The chain has TRBV5-4 and TRBJ1-3; D is ambiguous. This CDR3 comprises 15 residues. The germline gives CDR1 SGHNT, CDR2 YYREEE (reference sequence). The V and J ends lost 4 bases and 1 base respectively, with 12 bases between them. As DNA, the CDR3 is TGTGCCAGCAGCCCACATGGAAGGTCTGGAAACACCATATATTTT. Protein: CASSPHGRSGNTIYF. The full variable domain, in which reference TRBV5-4 and TRBJ1-3 provide the parts outside the CDR3, is ETGVTQSPTHLIKTRGQQVTLRCSSQSGHNTVSWYQQALGQGPQFIFQYYREEENGRGNFPPRFSGLQFPNYSSELNVNALELDDSALYLCASSPHGRSGNTIYFGEGSWLTVV.

The chain links TRBV6-5 to TRBJ2-7; TRBD1 agrees at 7 bases. The J segment lost 5 bases and the V segment lost 7 bases, leaving 8 bases of the junction unmatched. CDR3 length equals 13 residues. Germline CDR1 and CDR2: MNHEY and SVGAGI. The DNA for the CDR3 is TGTGCCAGCATCCAGACAGGGTCGGACGAGCAGTACTTC. Its protein is CASIQTGSDEQYF.

V gene TRBV19 combines with J gene TRBJ2-3; D unclear. The V gene lost 6 bases and the J gene lost 4 bases, with 23 bases spanning the gap. This CDR3 region has 17 residues. Germline assignment: CDR1 LNHDA and CDR2 SQIVND (reference sequence). CDR3 region: CASSDPRSSNSPDTQYF. The CDR3 coding sequence is TGTGCCAGTAGCGACCCCCGGTCTAGTAATAGTCCAGATACGCAGTATTTT.

V usage is TRBV5-1 and J usage is TRBJ1-3, with TRBD1 as a possible D gene (5 bases). This CDR3 is 15 amino acids long. Trimming stripped 5 bases from V and 3 bases from J, with 15 bases between. The germline gives CDR1 SGHRS, CDR2 YFSETQ. The CDR3 region is CASSSGALGGNTIYF. In nucleotides, the CDR3 is TGCGCCAGCAGTTCTGGGGCCCTAGGTGGAAACACCATATATTTT.

This chain uses TRBV5-1 with TRBJ2-3; D is uncertain. The germline V gene encodes CDR1 SGHRS and CDR2 YFSETQ. V was shortened by 4 bases and J by 0 bases, with 12 bases between the two germline ends. The CDR3 has 15 amino acids. Here the CDR3 DNA reads TGCGCCAGCAGCACCCGAGTGACTAGCACAGATACGCAGTATTTT. Translation gives CASSTRVTSTDTQYF. The complete variable domain, with remaining parts taken from reference TRBV5-1 and TRBJ2-3, reads KAGVTQTPRYLIKTRGQQVTLSCSPISGHRSVSWYQQTPGQGLQFLFEYFSETQRNKGNFPGRFSGRQFSNSRSEMNVSTLELGDSALYLCASSTRVTSTDTQYFGPGTRLTVL.

J is TRBJ1-5 and V is TRBV28, with D uncertain. Germline V gene data show CDR1 as MDHEN and CDR2 as SYDVKM. This CDR3 contains 13 residues. Trimming took off 6 bases at V and 7 bases at J, with 13 bases between the two ends. For the CDR3, the DNA is TGTGCCAGCAGCCCAACGCTGGGCCAGCCCCAGCATTTT. Encoded protein: CASSPTLGQPQHF.

This chain links TRBV27 with TRBJ1-1; D may be TRBD1 (6 bases). Germline lookup yields CDR1 MNHEY and CDR2 SMNVEV (reference sequence). Trimming took off 2 bases at V and 8 bases at J, with 27 bases between the two ends. This CDR3 is 18 amino acids long. In DNA form, the CDR3 reads TGTGCCAGCAGTTTAAATTGGAAACGCAGGGGCGGGTGGAGGGAAGCTTTCTTT. Translated, it gives CASSLNWKRRGGWREAFF.

The genes are TRBV7-3 and TRBJ2-1; D may match TRBD1 or TRBD2 (5 bases each). From germline, CDR1 is SGHTA and CDR2 FQGTGA. The CDR3 contains 16 residues. V dropped 5 bases and J dropped 2 bases, with 16 bases sitting between them. This chain's CDR3 is CASSGPGGAAYNEQFF. CDR3 nucleotide sequence: TGTGCCAGCAGCGGGCCTGGGGGAGCCGCCTACAATGAGCAGTTCTTC.

This clone appeared once. The chain couples TRBV15 to TRBJ2-5, with 8 bases fitting TRBD1. V was pared by 6 bases and J by 2 bases, with 8 bases of the junction left unmatched. In germline, CDR1 is LNHNV, CDR2 YYDKDF (reference sequence). This CDR3 has 15 amino acids. CDR3 coding DNA: TGTGCCACCAGTCCGGGACAGGATATTCAAGAGACCCAGTACTTC. Translating it yields CATSPGQDIQETQYF. Filled out from reference TRBV15 and TRBJ2-5, the complete variable domain reads DAMVIQNPRYQVTQFGKPVTLSCSQTLNHNVMYWYQQKSSQAPKLLFHYYDKDFNNEADTPDNFQSRRPNTSFCFLDIRSPGLGDTAMYLCATSPGQDIQETQYFGPGTRLLVL.

The chain couples TRBV9 to TRBJ1-1, with D uncertain. V was pared by 0 bases and J by 3 bases, with 12 bases between. CDR3 length: 15 residues. Germline V CDR1 and CDR2: SGDLS, YYNGEE. CDR3 in amino acids: CASSVGMGWDTEAFF. DNA of the CDR3: TGTGCCAGCAGCGTAGGGATGGGATGGGACACTGAAGCTTTCTTT.

V is TRBV5-1 and J is TRBJ2-7; tentative D call: TRBD2 (7 bases). Trimming took off 3 bases at V and 6 bases at J, with 19 bases between the two ends. The CDR3 is made up of 15 amino acids. Germline loops: CDR1 SGHRS, CDR2 YFSETQ. CDR3 in DNA: TGCGCCAGCAGCTGGGGTGCGGGGGCGCGAGGCGAGCAGTACTTC. This encodes CASSWGAGARGEQYF. The variable domain in full, completed from reference TRBV5-1 and TRBJ2-7, reads KAGVTQTPRYLIKTRGQQVTLSCSPISGHRSVSWYQQTPGQGLQFLFEYFSETQRNKGNFPGRFSGRQFSNSRSEMNVSTLELGDSALYLCASSWGAGARGEQYFGPGTRLTVT.

The V gene is TRBV28, the J gene TRBJ2-3; D possibly corresponds to TRBD2 (6 bases). CDR1 MDHEN and CDR2 SYDVKM come from the germline V gene. The CDR3 spans 14 residues. The ends were cut back, 6 bases at V and 2 bases at J, with 12 bases in the middle. In DNA, the CDR3 is TGTGCCAGCAGCTCCGGGACTCCCACAGATACGCAGTATTTT. Its protein product is CASSSGTPTDTQYF.

The chain employs TRBV30 and TRBJ1-1, with D unresolved. The V gene's germline CDR1 is GTSNPN and CDR2 SVGIG (reference sequence). This CDR3 region has 15 residues. Trimming removed 3 bases from V and 4 bases from J, with 18 bases in between. The CDR3 here is CAWRRLSGEGTEAFF. The CDR3 nucleotides are TGTGCCTGGAGACGGCTGAGTGGGGAGGGCACTGAAGCTTTCTTT.

The chain uses TRBV7-9 and TRBJ2-3, with D possibly being TRBD2 (5 bases). The CDR3 has 15 residues. The V gene lost 6 bases and the J gene lost 0 bases, with 13 bases spanning the gap. Germline lookup yields CDR1 SEHNR and CDR2 FQNEAQ (reference sequence). The CDR3 spells CASSPGRTSTDTQYF. The CDR3 bases are TGTGCCAGCAGTCCTGGCAGGACTAGCACAGATACGCAGTATTTT.